These T cell receptor beta chains were read from a single sample in a study of CXCR3-negative and CXCR3-positive naive CD8 T cells. Following a re-call of the 5' RACE reads, TCRdb has one entry per CDR3 protein and lacks DNA. The sample data list 50,000 to 70,000 distinct CDR3 sequences. The sequenced material came from naive CXCR3+ CD8+ T cells from blood. The source is a human donor in good health. Some clones in this sample may be carry-over from other donors' samples. Both conserved end residues are part of each CDR3. Fields, in order: clone size, J gene, V gene, CDR3 protein. For some rows the clone size is stated as once, few or many, or as a class when expanded; others skip it.

size: .; J: TRBJ2-7; V: TRBV7-9; CDR3: CASSFWTDEQYF
size: .; J: TRBJ2-7; V: TRBV15; CDR3: CATSRTSGGPYEQYF
size: .; J: TRBJ1-1; V: TRBV7-9; CDR3: CASSLAFLDTEAFF
size: .; J: TRBJ2-3; V: TRBV7-2; CDR3: CASSPRTGVGTDTQYF
size: .; J: TRBJ1-4; V: TRBV10-3; CDR3: CAISDSAKWGLFF
size: .; J: TRBJ2-3; V: TRBV9; CDR3: CASSGEGLASDTQYF
size: .; J: TRBJ1-5; V: TRBV25-1; CDR3: CASSFGTQHQPQHF
size: .; J: TRBJ1-1; V: TRBV29-1; CDR3: CSVPTGGATEAFF
size: .; J: TRBJ2-7; V: TRBV13; CDR3: CASSPGLAGGDEQYF
size: .; J: TRBJ1-5; V: TRBV10-2; CDR3: CASSEGQGAHQPQHF
size: .; J: TRBJ2-4; V: TRBV2; CDR3: CASSEVHRLSDIQYF
size: .; J: TRBJ2-7; V: TRBV5-1; CDR3: CASSRTSGNSAEQYF
size: .; J: TRBJ2-1; V: TRBV20-1; CDR3: CSARDVGTGYNEQFF
size: .; J: TRBJ1-2; V: TRBV4-3; CDR3: CASSQDRGSDTGYSGGYTF
size: .; J: TRBJ1-1; V: TRBV7-2; CDR3: CASSPPRDLNTEAFF
size: .; J: TRBJ2-7; V: TRBV7-2; CDR3: CASSLAAGGFYEQYF
size: .; J: TRBJ1-2; V: TRBV29-1; CDR3: CSVGRTGGNGYTF
size: .; J: TRBJ2-7; V: TRBV14; CDR3: CASSPGLYYEQYF
size: medium-sized; J: TRBJ2-7; V: TRBV6-2/TRBV6-3; CDR3: CASRRLASSSYEQYF
size: .; J: TRBJ2-7; V: TRBV6-5; CDR3: CASSYSRGYEQYF
size: .; J: TRBJ2-2; V: TRBV7-9; CDR3: CASSAPDSFTGELFF
size: .; J: TRBJ1-2; V: TRBV9; CDR3: CASSPGGTQYGYTF
size: .; J: TRBJ1-6; V: TRBV14; CDR3: CASSQVGPIYNSPLHF
size: .; J: TRBJ2-6; V: TRBV6-2/TRBV6-3; CDR3: CASRPLSSGANVLTF
size: .; J: TRBJ2-7; V: TRBV7-9; CDR3: CASSPTSGIYEQYF
size: .; J: TRBJ1-5; V: TRBV7-6; CDR3: CASSRGDSKPQHF
size: .; J: TRBJ1-6; V: TRBV4-3; CDR3: CASSHAGTEFNSPLHF
size: .; J: TRBJ2-5; V: TRBV7-3; CDR3: CASSFGGGEPQYF
size: .; J: TRBJ1-4; V: TRBV29-1; CDR3: CSARTDTQTDPNEKLFF
size: medium-sized; J: TRBJ1-2; V: TRBV29-1; CDR3: CSVEGEQTYGYTF
size: .; J: TRBJ2-5; V: TRBV5-6; CDR3: CASRLTRGQGDQVRETQYF
size: .; J: TRBJ2-7; V: TRBV7-9; CDR3: CASSPVGIEQYF